This record covers a single T cell receptor (beta chain). The antigen remains undetermined. The record originates from a study of long-term antiretroviral therapy in people with HIV. Notes on the study in general: When set beside controls, HIV repertoires had CDR3 length ranges that were narrower.

The CDR3 totals 12 residues. Per the germline V gene, CDR1 is MGHDK and CDR2 is SYGVNS. V gave up 5 bases and J gave up 8 bases, with 13 bases separating them. Participants with HIV, all of them, were treated in the United States. The run of the v3.0 immunoSEQ assay was at survey level. TCRdb's table, derived via immunoSEQ multiplex PCR, lists solely in-frame clones and lacks some. The sample contains approximately 36,000 clones, about 80% of which appear only once. V usage is TRBV25-1 and J usage is TRBJ2-7, with D unclear. The sequence derives from a man younger than 35 with HIV. Sequencing was performed on unsorted PBMCs, taken 0.6 years after starting antiretroviral therapy. The CDR3 DNA is TGTGCCAGCAGTATTAGCAGAGACAAGCAGTACTTC. Its protein is CASSISRDKQYF.